Shown below are 10 T cell receptor beta chains from a single sample sequenced in a study of T cell repertoires in cytomegalovirus infection. These receptors' targets are unknown. TCRdb recomputed calls from the reads with MiXCR, one row per CDR3 protein. This sample has approximately 350,000 distinct CDR3 sequences; roughly 34% occur once, and the top ten carry approximately 15%. The specimen comprised cultured PBMCs, sampled from culture after CMV antigen stimulation. These receptors originate from a human donor in good health (CMV status not recorded). Some clones in this sample may be carry-over from other donors' samples.

This clonotype has only a few counts. V usage is TRBV6-1 and J usage is TRBJ1-5, with a tentative D call TRBD1 (6 bases). Between the trimmed V and J ends, which lost 6 bases and 5 bases, there was a span of 14 bases. CDR1 is MNHNS, CDR2 SASEGT, per germline. CDR3 length equals 14 residues. The CDR3 region is CASSQTGIDQPQHF. CDR3 DNA sequence: TGTGCCAGCAGCCAAACAGGGATAGATCAGCCCCAGCATTTT.

This chain connects TRBV20-1 to TRBJ2-3, with D perhaps matching TRBD2 (5 bases). The V and J ends lost 5 bases and 2 bases respectively, with 11 bases between them. This CDR3 has 13 amino acids. Germline V gene data show CDR1 as DFQATT and CDR2 as SNEGSKA (reference sequence). The DNA of the CDR3 is TGCAGTGCTCTAAGCGGCTACACAGATACGCAGTATTTT. As protein: CSALSGYTDTQYF.

This clonotype was counted between two and nine times. The J gene is TRBJ2-1, the V gene TRBV7-2, with D possibly being TRBD1 or TRBD2 (7 bases each). The CDR3 extends over 15 amino acids. V lost 2 bases and J 4 bases, leaving 12 bases between the germline ends. The germline CDR1 and CDR2 sequences are SGHTA and FQGNSA. CDR3 in amino acids: CASSLQGGNYNEQFF. Here the CDR3 DNA reads TGTGCCAGCAGCTTACAGGGGGGGAATTACAATGAGCAGTTCTTC.

The J gene is TRBJ2-3, the V gene TRBV6-8; TRBD2 might be the D (6 bases). Trimming took 6 bases from V and 6 from J, leaving 10 bases between them. CDR3 length: 12 amino acids. Germline V lookup: CDR1 MNHGY, CDR2 SAAAGT. CDR3: CASRDRGDTQYF. The DNA for the CDR3 is TGTGCCAGCAGAGACCGGGGGGATACGCAGTATTTT.

This chain links TRBV18 with TRBJ1-5; 12 bases line up with TRBD1. The CDR3 runs to 15 residues. Germline CDR1 and CDR2: KGHSH and LQKENI. The junction had 9 bases not matched to a gene; V was cut back by 3 bases and J by 12 bases. The CDR3 sequence is CASSPAPGQGANQHF. CDR3 nucleotide sequence: TGTGCCAGCTCACCCGCTCCGGGACAGGGGGCGAACCAGCATTTT.

This clonotype appeared a few times. The DNA for the CDR3 is TGTGCCAGCAGTTATCGTGCCGGACTAGCGGGAGGTCGAGACGGGGAGCTGTTTTTT. Encoded protein: CASSYRAGLAGGRDGELFF. The chain combines TRBV6-1 with TRBJ2-2; TRBD2 matches 14 bases. Looked up from germline, CDR1 is MNHNS and CDR2 is SASEGT. This CDR3 contains 19 residues. Trimming took 5 bases from V and 7 from J; bases not matched to a gene: 15.

This clonotype occurred once. V usage is TRBV19 and J usage is TRBJ2-7, with TRBD1 identical over 11 bases. There are 15 residues in the CDR3. The V gene's germline CDR1 is LNHDA and CDR2 SQIVND (reference sequence). Trimming took 6 bases from V and 3 from J; bases not matched to a gene: 7. The CDR3 nucleotides are TGTGCCAGTAGGAAAACCGGGACAGGGGGCTACGAGCAGTACTTC. Protein sequence: CASRKTGTGGYEQYF.

This clonotype was detected a few times. The V and J genes are TRBV20-1 and TRBJ2-5; unclear D gene. CDR1 and CDR2 from the germline V gene are DFQATT and SNEGSKA (reference sequence). V lost 2 bases and J 2 bases, leaving 15 bases between the germline ends. The length of the CDR3 is 15 residues. The CDR3 here is CSARSGPSLQETQYF. Written as DNA, the CDR3 is TGCAGTGCTAGATCTGGGCCCTCACTTCAAGAGACCCAGTACTTC.

This clonotype was counted only a few times. This chain links TRBV7-6 with TRBJ1-6; tentative D call: TRBD1 (5 bases). The germline V and J ends were trimmed by 7 bases and 2 bases, with 9 bases remaining between them. Germline CDR1 SGHVS, CDR2 FNYEAQ. This CDR3 has 14 amino acids. This CDR3 reads CASKSTAYNSPLHF. CDR3 coding DNA: TGTGCCAGCAAATCGACAGCCTATAATTCACCCCTCCACTTT. Looking up the rest from reference TRBV7-6 and TRBJ1-6 gives the full variable domain: GAGVSQSPRYKVTKRGQDVALRCDPISGHVSLYWYRQALGQGPEFLTYFNYEAQQDKSGLPNDRFSAERPEGSISTLTIQRTEQRDSAMYRCASKSTAYNSPLHFGNGTRLTVT.

The chain uses TRBV24-1 and TRBJ2-1; TRBD1 might be the D (6 bases). This CDR3 has 15 residues. V lost 6 bases and J lost 0, with 11 bases in between. Germline assignment: CDR1 KGHDR and CDR2 SFDVKD. CDR3 nucleotides: TGTGCCACCAGTAAGGGGGACCCCTCCTACAATGAGCAGTTCTTC. This gives the protein CATSKGDPSYNEQFF.